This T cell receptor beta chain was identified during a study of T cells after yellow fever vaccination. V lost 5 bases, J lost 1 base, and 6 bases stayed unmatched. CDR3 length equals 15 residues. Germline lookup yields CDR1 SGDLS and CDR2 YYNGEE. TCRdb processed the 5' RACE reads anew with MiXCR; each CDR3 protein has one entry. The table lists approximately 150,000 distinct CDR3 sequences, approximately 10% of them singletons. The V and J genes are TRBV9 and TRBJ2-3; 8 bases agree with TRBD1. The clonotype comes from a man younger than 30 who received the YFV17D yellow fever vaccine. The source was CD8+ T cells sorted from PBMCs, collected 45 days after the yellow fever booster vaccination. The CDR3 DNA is TGTGCCAGCAGGCCGGGACAGGAGGGCACAGATACGCAGTATTTT. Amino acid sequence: CASRPGQEGTDTQYF.